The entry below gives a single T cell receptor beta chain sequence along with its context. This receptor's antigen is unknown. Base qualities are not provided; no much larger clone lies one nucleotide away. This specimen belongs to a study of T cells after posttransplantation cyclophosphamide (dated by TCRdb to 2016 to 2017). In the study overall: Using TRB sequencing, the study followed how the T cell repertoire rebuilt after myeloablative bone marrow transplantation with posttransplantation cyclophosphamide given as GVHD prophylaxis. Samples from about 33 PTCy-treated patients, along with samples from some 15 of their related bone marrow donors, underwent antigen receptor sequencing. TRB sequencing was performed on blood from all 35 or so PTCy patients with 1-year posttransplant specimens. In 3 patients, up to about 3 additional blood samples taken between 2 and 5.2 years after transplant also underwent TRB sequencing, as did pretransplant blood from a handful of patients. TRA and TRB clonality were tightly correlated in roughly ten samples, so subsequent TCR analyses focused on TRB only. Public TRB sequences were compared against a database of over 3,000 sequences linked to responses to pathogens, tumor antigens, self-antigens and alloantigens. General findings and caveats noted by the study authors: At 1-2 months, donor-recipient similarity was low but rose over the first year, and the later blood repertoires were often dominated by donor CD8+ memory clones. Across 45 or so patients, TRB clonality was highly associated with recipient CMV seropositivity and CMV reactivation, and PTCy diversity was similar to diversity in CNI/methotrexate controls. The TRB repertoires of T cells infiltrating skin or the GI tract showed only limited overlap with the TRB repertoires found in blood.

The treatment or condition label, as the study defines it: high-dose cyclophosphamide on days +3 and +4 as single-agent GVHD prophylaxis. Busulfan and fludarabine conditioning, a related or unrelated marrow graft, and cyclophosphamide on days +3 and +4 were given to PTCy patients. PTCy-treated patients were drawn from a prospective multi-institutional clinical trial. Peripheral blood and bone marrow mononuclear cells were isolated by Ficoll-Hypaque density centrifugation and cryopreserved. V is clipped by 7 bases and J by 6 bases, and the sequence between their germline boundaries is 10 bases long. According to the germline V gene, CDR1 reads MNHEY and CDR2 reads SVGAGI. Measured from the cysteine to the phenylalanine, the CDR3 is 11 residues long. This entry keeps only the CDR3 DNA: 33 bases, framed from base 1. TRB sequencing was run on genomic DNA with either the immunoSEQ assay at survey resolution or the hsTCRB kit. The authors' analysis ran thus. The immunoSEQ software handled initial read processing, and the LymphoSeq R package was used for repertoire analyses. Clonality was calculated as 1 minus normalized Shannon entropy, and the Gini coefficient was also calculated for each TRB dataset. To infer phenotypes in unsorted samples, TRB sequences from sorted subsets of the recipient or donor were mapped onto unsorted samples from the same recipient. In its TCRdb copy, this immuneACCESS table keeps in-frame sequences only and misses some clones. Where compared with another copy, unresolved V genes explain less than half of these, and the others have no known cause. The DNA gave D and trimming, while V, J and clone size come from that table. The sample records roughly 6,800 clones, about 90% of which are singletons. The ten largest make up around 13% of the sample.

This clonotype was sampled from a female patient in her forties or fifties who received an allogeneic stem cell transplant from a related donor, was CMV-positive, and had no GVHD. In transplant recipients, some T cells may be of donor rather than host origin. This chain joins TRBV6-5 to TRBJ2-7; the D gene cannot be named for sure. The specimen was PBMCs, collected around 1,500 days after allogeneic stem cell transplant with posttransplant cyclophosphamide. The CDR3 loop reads CASNLPGEQYF. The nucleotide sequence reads TGTGCCAGCAACCTACCGGGCGAGCAGTACTTC.